This TCR beta chain derives from a study of blood T cells in healthy people across ages. The study's findings and limits: Naive T cell percentage by flow cytometry tracked strongly with beta diversity. Total diversity from one million sequenced T cells was likely underestimated. The long-lived group displayed more naive CD4+ cells, plus higher diversity, than the aged donors did.

A J-beta primer mix and a sample-barcoded 5' primer were used in a second PCR of about 7 to 12 cycles. TCRdb called the 5' RACE reads again in MiXCR, with one record for every CDR3 protein. The table includes more than 1,400,000 distinct CDR3 sequences, 42% detected once. Per sample, no less than 6 micrograms of total RNA were extracted. A word on this clonotype: Its cognate antigen is unknown.

The specimen was blood. This sequence originates from a woman under 30 in good health.

CDR3 loop: CASSFRGGENTGELFF. In DNA, the CDR3 is TGCGCCAGCAGCTTTAGGGGGGGAGAGAACACCGGGGAGCTGTTTTTT. The rearrangement links TRBV5-1 to TRBJ2-2, with D maybe TRBD2 (7 bases). CDR3 length equals 16 residues. CDR1 and CDR2 from the germline V gene are SGHRS and YFSETQ. The V gene lost 2 bases and the J gene lost 1 base, with 12 bases spanning the gap.